A single sample is the source of the 16 T cell receptor beta chains below, sequenced in a study of blood T cell repertoires in COVID-19. Generated by immunoSEQ multiplex PCR, the TCRdb table keeps only in-frame clones and is missing some. The sample consists of approximately 300,000 clones, roughly 90% of them appearing once. What was sequenced was PBMCs or T cells enriched from blood (not recorded which). These receptors were obtained from a man aged 55 to 70 who had recovered from COVID-19.

This chain links TRBV7-8 with TRBJ2-6; possible D gene TRBD1, 5 bases. V lost 5 bases to trimming and J lost 0 bases, with 11 bases between them. The CDR3 length is 16 residues. Germline V lookup: CDR1 SGHVS, CDR2 FQNEAQ. CDR3 sequence (DNA): TGTGCCAGCAGCCCTTCAGGGTACTCTGGGGCCAACGTCCTGACTTTC. Its protein is CASSPSGYSGANVLTF. Based on the CDR3 plus reference TRBV7-8 and TRBJ2-6, the full variable domain is GAGVSQSPRYKVAKRGQDVALRCDPISGHVSLFWYQQALGQGPEFLTYFQNEAQLDKSGLPSDRFFAERPEGSVSTLKIQRTQQEDSAVYLCASSPSGYSGANVLTFGAGSRLTVL.

This chain uses TRBV5-5 with TRBJ1-1; perhaps TRBD1 as D (6 bases). Between the trimmed V and J ends, which lost 4 bases and 8 bases, there was a span of 12 bases. Germline values: CDR1 SGHKS, CDR2 YYEKEE (reference sequence). The CDR3 loop spans 12 amino acids. CDR3 loop: CASSVSGQEAFF. The CDR3 nucleotides read TGTGCCAGCAGCGTGTCTGGACAGGAAGCTTTCTTT.

This chain connects TRBV7-2 to TRBJ1-1; D is ambiguous. V gave up 0 bases and J gave up 1 base, with 6 bases separating them. The CDR3 has 14 residues. Germline loops: CDR1 SGHTA, CDR2 FQGNSA. CDR3 region: CASSLASGNTEAFF. The CDR3 region has the DNA TGTGCCAGCAGCTTAGCGAGCGGGAACACTGAAGCTTTCTTT.

The V gene is TRBV27, the J gene TRBJ2-7, with 8 nucleotides matching TRBD2. The CDR3 spans 14 residues. The germline gives CDR1 MNHEY, CDR2 SMNVEV (reference sequence). Unmatched junction bases numbered 3, after V lost 3 bases and J lost 2 bases. CDR3 DNA: TGTGCCAGCAGTTTGGGACTAGGGGCCTACGAGCAGTACTTC. Its protein is CASSLGLGAYEQYF.

The gene calls are TRBV6-5 and TRBJ2-7; TRBD1 aligns across 9 bases. V lost 4 bases and J lost 0; bases outside the gene matches: 4. The CDR3 is 15 amino acids. Germline-derived CDR1 and CDR2 are MNHEY and SVGAGI. CDR3 in DNA: TGTGCCAGCAGTTTCGTGGACAGGGGCTCCTACGAGCAGTACTTC. Its protein is CASSFVDRGSYEQYF.

The chain links TRBV24-1 to TRBJ2-1, with a tentative D call TRBD1 (6 bases). This CDR3 contains 14 residues. The V end was cut by 3 bases, the J end by 10 bases, with 15 bases between. In germline, CDR1 is KGHDR, CDR2 SFDVKD. Here the CDR3 reads CATSDHGGQSEQFF. CDR3 nucleotide sequence: TGTGCCACCAGTGATCACGGCGGACAGAGCGAGCAGTTCTTC.

The rearrangement links TRBV2 to TRBJ1-6; 7 nucleotides line up with TRBD1. Germline CDR1 and CDR2: SNHLY and FYNNEI. This CDR3 is 15 amino acids long. J was trimmed by 4 bases and V by 2 bases; bases with no gene match: 2. The CDR3: CASSESRGYNSPLHF. CDR3 DNA sequence: TGTGCCAGCAGTGAAAGCAGGGGGTATAATTCACCCCTCCACTTT.

The chain combines TRBV7-6 with TRBJ1-1; D is possibly TRBD1 (6 bases). The CDR3 totals 11 residues. Between the trimmed V and J ends, which lost 3 bases and 7 bases, there was a span of 6 bases. Germline CDR1 and CDR2: SGHVS and FNYEAQ. The CDR3 nucleotides read TGTGCCAGCAGCTTGGACAGTGAAGCTTTCTTT. It translates to CASSLDSEAFF.

V is TRBV25-1 and J is TRBJ1-4, with 9 bases that match TRBD1. The V gene end was trimmed by 8 bases and the J gene end by 8 bases; junction bases not matched to a gene: 15. The CDR3 is 16 amino acids. Germline V CDR1 and CDR2: MGHDK, SYGVNS. This CDR3 reads CASLITSGQGVEKLFF. DNA for the CDR3: TGTGCCAGCCTCATTACCTCGGGACAGGGTGTGGAAAAACTGTTTTTT.

The V and J genes are TRBV19 and TRBJ2-1; 11 bases map to TRBD2. CDR3 length: 16 residues. The V segment lost 9 bases and the J segment 4 bases; nucleotides outside the gene matches: 11. Germline V gives CDR1 LNHDA, CDR2 SQIVND (reference sequence). This CDR3 reads CASRRGLAGGYNEQFF. The CDR3 DNA reads as TGTGCCAGCAGGAGGGGGCTAGCGGGAGGATACAATGAGCAGTTCTTC. Supplemented by reference TRBV19 and TRBJ2-1, the full variable domain reads DGGITQSPKYLFRKEGQNVTLSCEQNLNHDAMYWYRQDPGQGLRLIYYSQIVNDFQKGDIAEGYSVSREKKESFPLTVTSAQKNPTAFYLCASRRGLAGGYNEQFFGPGTRLTVL.

The genes are TRBV6-5 and TRBJ1-2; D call uncertain. Trimming took off 0 bases at V and 6 bases at J, with 11 bases between the two ends. Germline-derived CDR1 and CDR2 are MNHEY and SVGAGI. This CDR3 comprises 14 residues. The CDR3 sequence: CASSYSTGWDGYTF. DNA of the CDR3: TGTGCCAGCAGTTACTCGACGGGATGGGATGGCTACACCTTC.

This chain connects TRBV14 to TRBJ2-1; a weak D match, TRBD2 (6 bases). CDR3 size: 15 residues. The germline gives CDR1 SGHDN, CDR2 FVKESK. The V end was cut by 3 bases, the J end by 5 bases, with 14 bases between. The CDR3 sequence is CASSQRPGRDNEQFF. The CDR3 coding sequence is TGTGCCAGCAGCCAGAGGCCCGGGAGAGACAATGAGCAGTTCTTC.

Comment on this clone: At the DNA level, this CDR3 is encoded by other sequences in the same sample as well. The CDR3 nucleotides read TGTGCCTGGAGTGTACAGATGAACACTGAAGCTTTCTTT. Protein sequence: CAWSVQMNTEAFF. This sequence joins TRBV30 and TRBJ1-1; D gene uncertain. CDR1 is GTSNPN, CDR2 SVGIG, per germline (reference sequence). The V end lost 0 bases, the J end lost 0 bases, and 5 bases lay between the germline ends. The CDR3 is 13 residues long.

The genes are TRBV2 and TRBJ1-3, with 7 nucleotides matching TRBD1. CDR3 length equals 16 residues. From germline, CDR1 is SNHLY and CDR2 FYNNEI. V was clipped by 7 bases and J by 0 bases; unmatched bases: 9. DNA for the CDR3: TGTGCCAGCACAACCAGACAGGGAAACTCTGGAAACACCATATATTTT. Translation gives CASTTRQGNSGNTIYF. The full variable domain, its missing parts supplied by reference TRBV2 and TRBJ1-3, is EPEVTQTPSHQVTQMGQEVILRCVPISNHLYFYWYRQILGQKVEFLVSFYNNEISEKSEIFDDQFSVERPDGSNFTLKIRSTKLEDSAMYFCASTTRQGNSGNTIYFGEGSWLTVV.

V is TRBV6-5 and J is TRBJ1-6; 7 positions agree with TRBD1. Losses at the gene ends were 6 bases for V and 10 bases for J; bases not matched to a gene: 6. CDR1 is MNHEY, CDR2 SVGAGI, per germline. CDR3 size: 13 residues. For the CDR3, the DNA is TGTGCCAGCAGAGACAGGGCGCGGTCACCCCTCCACTTT. Translation gives CASRDRARSPLHF.

V and J are TRBV7-9 and TRBJ2-2; the D gene is possibly TRBD1 (5 bases). This CDR3 has 14 amino acids. The V end lost 5 bases, the J end lost 2 bases, and 9 bases lay between the germline ends. Germline CDR1 and CDR2: SEHNR and FQNEAQ (reference sequence). The CDR3 coding sequence is TGTGCCAGCAGCCCAGACAGTAACACCGGGGAGCTGTTTTTT. Translating gives CASSPDSNTGELFF. The full variable domain, in which reference TRBV7-9 and TRBJ2-2 provide the parts outside the CDR3, is DTGVSQNPRHKITKRGQNVTFRCDPISEHNRLYWYRQTLGQGPEFLTYFQNEAQLEKSRLLSDRFSAERPKGSFSTLEIQRTEQGDSAMYLCASSPDSNTGELFFGEGSRLTVL.